The 9 T cell receptor beta chains below come from one sample, sequenced in a study of beta chain features in type 1 diabetes listed by TCRdb under 2018. These receptors' targets are unknown. Points the paper makes about the study in general: In all four CD4+ subsets, TCRB CDR3 length was moderately but significantly shorter in type 1 diabetes patients.

Libraries were constructed by the immunoSEQ multiplex PCR assay. The entire amount of isolated RNA was reverse transcribed using the High Capacity cDNA Reverse Transcription Kit, so the sequenced TCRB transcripts were expressed ones. Entries here come from immuneACCESS through TCRdb and include only in-frame sequences with V and J called. Some clones fail to appear in such tables; in the studies checked, an unresolved V gene covers under half of the shortfall, and the cause of the remainder is unknown. This sample comprises around 250,000 clones, roughly 25% of them detected only once. The top ten constitute 0.012% of the sample. The sample consisted of naive CD4+ T cells from blood. The sample's cell subset or site label, decoded: true naive CD4+ T cells. All receptors come from a woman aged 25 to 39 with type 1 diabetes.

This clone was counted a few times. The J gene is TRBJ2-3, the V gene TRBV29-1, with D maybe TRBD1 (6 bases). Germline assignment: CDR1 SQVTM and CDR2 ANQGSEA. CDR3 length: 13 amino acids. With 6 bases removed from V and 5 bases from J, the gap between germline ends came to 15 bases. The CDR3 DNA sequence: TGCAGCGTGACTCCAGGGGTGGGAGATACGCAGTATTTT. This translates into CSVTPGVGDTQYF.

The gene calls are TRBV5-1 and TRBJ1-1, with D unresolved. This CDR3 is 18 amino acids long. Germline assignment: CDR1 SGHRS and CDR2 YFSETQ. V dropped 2 bases and J dropped 3 bases, with 23 bases sitting between them. This CDR3 is CASSLIRGSQTGDTEAFF. The CDR3 DNA is TGCGCCAGCAGCTTAATCCGTGGGTCTCAAACCGGGGACACTGAAGCTTTCTTT.

This clone occurred a few times. The V and J genes are TRBV7-3 and TRBJ2-3; TRBD2 might be the D (6 bases). Trimming removed 4 bases from V and 9 bases from J, with 11 bases in between. Germline V gene data show CDR1 as SGHTA and CDR2 as FQGTGA. This CDR3 has 12 amino acids. CDR3 bases: TGTGCCAGCAGCTCCGGGACTCTAACGCAGTATTTT. Translation: CASSSGTLTQYF.

The V call is TRBV6-4, the J call TRBJ1-5; D may be TRBD1 (5 bases). V was clipped by 2 bases and J by 4 bases, with 9 bases between them. CDR1 MRHNA and CDR2 SNTAGT come from the germline V gene. The CDR3 loop spans 14 amino acids. The CDR3 sequence: CASSDGEGNQPQHF. The CDR3 nucleotides are TGTGCCAGCAGTGACGGGGAGGGGAATCAGCCCCAGCATTTT.

Here the CDR3 reads CASSMTGAYEQYF. Here the CDR3 DNA reads TGTGCCAGCAGCATGACAGGAGCCTACGAGCAGTACTTC. The chain recombines TRBV5-4 with TRBJ2-7; D might be TRBD1 (6 bases). The length of the CDR3 is 13 residues. The V gene lost 4 bases and the J gene lost 2 bases, with 10 bases spanning the gap. Germline assignment: CDR1 SGHNT and CDR2 YYREEE (reference sequence).

The rearrangement links TRBV6-6 to TRBJ2-3, with TRBD1 as a possible D gene (6 bases). V shed 2 bases and J shed 7 bases, with 16 bases lying between them. This CDR3 region has 15 residues. The germline CDR1 and CDR2 sequences are MNHNY and SVGAGI (reference sequence). The chain's CDR3 is CASSYGGTTWYTQYF. The DNA of the CDR3 is TGTGCCAGCAGTTACGGTGGGACAACATGGTATACGCAGTATTTT.

This chain joins TRBV6-1 and TRBJ1-2; D uncertain. Germline V lookup: CDR1 MNHNS, CDR2 SASEGT. The CDR3 is 14 amino acids. Trimming stripped 0 bases from V and 4 bases from J, with 9 bases between. The CDR3 region is CASSEALGLYGYTF. In nucleotides, the CDR3 is TGTGCCAGCAGTGAAGCGCTCGGACTCTATGGCTACACCTTC.

The rearrangement uses TRBV4-1 and TRBJ2-7; 14 nucleotides align to TRBD2. CDR3 length: 15 residues. Germline V gene data show CDR1 as MGHRA and CDR2 as YSYEKL. Unmatched junction bases numbered 10, after V lost 4 bases and J lost 11 bases. This CDR3 is CASSREPGLAGVKYF. The CDR3 DNA reads as TGCGCCAGCAGCCGAGAACCGGGACTAGCGGGAGTGAAGTACTTC.

In its sample, this clone was seen a few times. This chain joins TRBV29-1 and TRBJ1-2; TRBD1 aligns across 7 bases. Germline V CDR1 and CDR2: SQVTM, ANQGSEA. V gave up 4 bases and J gave up 6 bases; unmatched junction bases: 8. The CDR3 consists of 13 residues. The CDR3 DNA sequence: TGCAGCGTTGGGGTACAGGGGATTGATGGCTACACCTTC. Its translation: CSVGVQGIDGYTF.